Listed below are T cell receptor beta chains from one sample, sequenced in a study of blood T cell repertoires in COVID-19. Here immunoSEQ multiplex PCR was the method, and the copy in TCRdb shows in-frame clones only, minus some. The repertoire holds some 250,000 clones, with approximately 82% as singletons. Sequencing was performed on peripheral blood. These receptors originate from a woman aged 18 to 35 with acute or convalescent COVID-19. Each CDR3 is given with its conserved first and last residue. A D gene is named only where the DNA matches it firmly. Size is omitted from some rows. Given values are once, few, many or a class for expanded clones.

>TRBJ2-3|TRBD2|TRBV9|.
CASSSSGTSSDTQYF
TGTGCCAGCAGCTCCTCCGGGACTAGCAGCGATACGCAGTATTTT
>TRBJ2-1|TRBD1|TRBV6-2/TRBV6-3|.
CASSDVGLQGRHSYNEQFF
TGTGCCAGCAGTGACGTGGGCTTACAGGGGCGCCATAGTTACAATGAGCAGTTCTTC
>TRBJ1-5|.|TRBV10-1|few
CASSESIGRGGNQPQHF
TGCGCCAGCAGTGAGTCGATAGGGAGGGGGGGCAATCAGCCCCAGCATTTT
>TRBJ2-7|.|TRBV6-1|.
CASSGGTGRGSYEQYF
TGTGCCAGCAGTGGAGGAACAGGACGTGGCTCCTACGAGCAGTACTTC
>TRBJ1-2|.|TRBV30|.
CAWRGGGTKGGYTF
TGTGCCTGGAGAGGAGGAGGGACGAAAGGGGGCTACACCTTC
>TRBJ1-1|TRBD1|TRBV19|.
CASGKRARGENTEAFF
TGTGCCAGTGGCAAGAGGGCCAGGGGGGAAAACACTGAAGCTTTCTTT
>TRBJ2-7|TRBD2|TRBV29-1|few
CSVGGGLAGDLYEQYF
TGCAGCGTTGGCGGGGGACTAGCGGGAGATCTCTACGAGCAGTACTTC
>TRBJ1-4|.|TRBV6-5|.
CATNPAIGGGEKLFF
TGTGCCACCAACCCCGCCATCGGGGGTGGCGAAAAACTGTTTTTT
>TRBJ2-1|.|TRBV2|.
CASLSTGEPNEQFF
TGTGCCAGTCTATCGACGGGGGAGCCCAATGAGCAGTTCTTC
>TRBJ2-3|TRBD2|TRBV7-2|.
CASSPRGGVADTQYF
TGTGCCAGCAGCCCCCGGGGGGGTGTGGCAGATACGCAGTATTTT
>TRBJ2-7|.|TRBV6-2/TRBV6-3|few
CASSTKTSPGNYEQYF
TGTGCCAGCAGTACAAAGACTAGTCCTGGGAACTACGAGCAGTACTTC
>TRBJ2-7|.|TRBV11-2|few
CASSPQGHEQYF
TGTGCCAGCAGCCCACAGGGTCACGAGCAGTACTTC
>TRBJ2-5|.|TRBV29-1|.
CSVPRTGETQYF
TGCAGCGTCCCCAGGACGGGGGAGACCCAGTACTTC
>TRBJ1-6|TRBD1|TRBV3-1/TRBV3-2|.
CASSQLSGQGQNSPLHF
TGTGCCAGCAGCCAGTTGTCGGGACAGGGGCAAAATTCACCCCTCCACTTT
>TRBJ1-5|.|TRBV2|.
CASSAGHAYNQPQHF
TGTGCCAGCAGTGCGGGACATGCTTACAATCAGCCCCAGCATTTT
>TRBJ2-5|TRBD2|TRBV19|.
CASRAGFGTQYF
TGTGCCAGTCGAGCGGGATTTGGGACCCAGTACTTC
>TRBJ1-5|.|TRBV18|few
CASSPRQENQPQHF
TGTGCCAGCTCACCAAGACAGGAGAATCAGCCCCAGCATTTT
>TRBJ2-3|TRBD2|TRBV4-3|.
CASSQEGLAARDTQYF
TGCGCCAGCAGCCAAGAGGGCCTAGCGGCTCGGGATACGCAGTATTTT
>TRBJ2-7|TRBD1|TRBV19|once
CASSSRGQGLYEQYF
TGTGCCAGTAGTAGCCGGGGACAGGGCCTCTACGAGCAGTACTTC
>TRBJ2-3|.|TRBV2|.
CASSPGTILTDTQYF
TGTGCCAGCAGTCCCGGGACAATTCTCACAGATACGCAGTATTTT
>TRBJ2-5|TRBD2|TRBV7-9|.
CASSGGLAGYQETQYF
TGTGCCAGCAGCGGGGGCCTAGCGGGTTACCAAGAGACCCAGTACTTC
>TRBJ1-1|TRBD1|TRBV28|.
CASSFLTGGTEAFF
TGTGCCAGCAGTTTCTTAACAGGGGGCACTGAAGCTTTCTTT
>TRBJ1-5|.|TRBV19|.
CVSTPGGGGSQPQHF
TGTGTCAGTACCCCAGGTGGGGGAGGTAGTCAGCCCCAGCATTTT
>TRBJ2-7|TRBD2|TRBV7-2|once
CASSLSGSVAYEQYF
TGTGCCAGCAGCCTTAGCGGGAGTGTTGCCTACGAGCAGTACTTC
>TRBJ2-5|.|TRBV6-2/TRBV6-3|once
CASSYPGRETQYF
TGTGCCAGCAGTTACCCGGGAAGGGAGACCCAGTACTTC
>TRBJ1-6|.|TRBV30|few
CAWRNRGANSPLHF
TGTGCCTGGAGGAATCGGGGGGCCAATTCACCCCTCCACTTT
>TRBJ2-1|.|TRBV10-2|.
CASSILVPYNEQFF
TGCGCCAGCAGTATTCTAGTGCCCTACAATGAGCAGTTCTTC
>TRBJ1-5|.|TRBV19|.
CASSIGQDYQPQHF
TGTGCCAGTAGTATAGGCCAGGACTATCAGCCCCAGCATTTT
>TRBJ1-4|.|TRBV6-5|.
CASTQGTAGEKLFF
TGTGCCAGCACCCAGGGGACGGCTGGTGAAAAACTGTTTTTT
>TRBJ2-7|.|TRBV16|.
CASSQSDLHEQYF
TGTGCCAGCAGCCAATCAGACTTACACGAGCAGTACTTC
>TRBJ1-6|TRBD1|TRBV5-1|few
CASSLTGGVVNSPLHF
TGCGCCAGCAGCTTGACAGGGGGGGTAGTCAATTCACCCCTCCACTTT
>TRBJ1-1|TRBD1|TRBV27|.
CASSSGTGNTEAFF
TGTGCCAGCAGTTCCGGGACAGGGAACACTGAAGCTTTCTTT
>TRBJ2-7|TRBD1|TRBV6-6|.
CASSYHGQGAGEQYF
TGTGCCAGCAGTTACCACGGACAGGGGGCTGGTGAGCAGTACTTC
>TRBJ2-3|.|TRBV5-3|.
CARSDKPRGTADTQYF
TGTGCCAGAAGCGACAAACCTCGGGGAACAGCAGATACGCAGTATTTT
>TRBJ2-1|.|TRBV28|.
CASNRVITVNEQFF
TGTGCCAGCAACCGGGTAATAACCGTCAATGAGCAGTTCTTC
>TRBJ2-5|.|TRBV10-3|.
CAISEGGNRETQYF
TGTGCCATCAGTGAAGGAGGGAACCGAGAGACCCAGTACTTC
>TRBJ1-2|.|TRBV28|once
CASSQSGVRGYTF
TGTGCCAGCAGCCAATCAGGGGTGCGTGGCTACACCTTC
>TRBJ2-1|TRBD2|TRBV9|.
CASSVGRSGRYNEQFF
TGTGCCAGCAGCGTAGGGCGTAGCGGGAGGTACAATGAGCAGTTCTTC
>TRBJ1-4|TRBD1|TRBV5-5|.
CASSWTTQGAEDEKLFF
TGTGCCAGCAGCTGGACTACACAGGGGGCGGAGGATGAAAAACTGTTTTTT
>TRBJ2-7|.|TRBV2|many
CASMGGSYEQYF
TGTGCCAGCATGGGGGGCTCCTACGAGCAGTACTTC
>TRBJ2-7|.|TRBV7-8|.
CASSLVENYEQYF
TGTGCCAGCAGCTTAGTAGAAAACTACGAGCAGTACTTC
>TRBJ2-1|.|TRBV7-2|.
CASSERPSYNEQFF
TGTGCCAGCAGCGAGCGCCCCTCCTACAATGAGCAGTTCTTC
>TRBJ2-7|TRBD2|TRBV19|.
CASSIDPTSRAYEQYF
TGTGCCAGTAGTATAGACCCGACTAGCCGGGCCTACGAGCAGTACTTC
>TRBJ2-1|.|TRBV5-1|.
CASSLAASVYNEQFF
TGCGCCAGCAGCTTGGCCGCTAGCGTATACAATGAGCAGTTCTTC
>TRBJ1-1|.|TRBV29-1|once
CSVVTENTEAFF
TGCAGCGTTGTTACAGAGAACACTGAAGCTTTCTTT
>TRBJ1-5|TRBD1|TRBV6-2/TRBV6-3|few
CASSLGQGVSQPQHF
TGTGCCAGCAGCCTCGGACAGGGGGTATCTCAGCCCCAGCATTTT
>TRBJ1-2|.|TRBV2|.
CAREELTHGYTF
TGTGCCAGAGAGGAGTTAACGCATGGCTACACCTTC
>TRBJ1-5|TRBD1|TRBV20-1|.
CSASLPGGDQPQHF
TGCAGTGCTAGTCTTCCAGGGGGCGATCAGCCCCAGCATTTT
>TRBJ2-1|TRBD1|TRBV29-1|.
CSVEAPMGGQGPYNEQFF
TGCAGCGTTGAAGCGCCTATGGGTGGACAGGGTCCCTACAATGAGCAGTTCTTC
>TRBJ2-1|TRBD2|TRBV4-3|.
CASSLSTTSGSSREQFF
TGCGCCAGCAGCCTCTCAACCACTAGCGGGAGTAGTAGGGAGCAGTTCTTC
>TRBJ2-1|.|TRBV6-5|.
CASSLRVTYNEQFF
TGTGCCAGCAGTTTACGGGTGACCTACAATGAGCAGTTCTTC
>TRBJ2-3|TRBD2|TRBV9|.
CASRPRLADTDTQYF
TGTGCCAGCAGACCACGACTAGCGGATACAGATACGCAGTATTTT
>TRBJ2-1|TRBD2|TRBV2|.
CASSTLGGLAGGGYNYNEQFF
TGTGCCAGCAGTACCCTTGGGGGACTAGCGGGAGGGGGATATAATTACAATGAGCAGTTCTTC
>TRBJ2-7|TRBD2|TRBV6-5|.
CASSYQLAGGYEQYF
TGTGCCAGCAGTTATCAGTTAGCGGGAGGCTACGAGCAGTACTTC
>TRBJ2-7|.|TRBV4-2|.
CASSQRGGVSYEQYF
TGTGCCAGCAGCCAGAGGGGGGGCGTCTCCTACGAGCAGTACTTC